This T cell receptor (delta chain) was recovered during a study of γδ T cells in repeated Plasmodium falciparum infection (dated by TCRdb to about 2021). Background for the entire study: The natural-infection arm enrolled Malian children exposed to intense seasonal malaria transmission, compared against age and gender matched Australian children. Several malaria-naive U.S. adults underwent four controlled human malaria infections by bites from P. falciparum NF54-infected Anopheles stephensi mosquitoes over about 600 days. Samples from controlled-infection subjects were taken at baseline, just before selected infections, and 21 days after each infection. The gammadelta TCR repertoires from Mali were analysed in two ways: cross-sectionally during periods with no transmission, and longitudinally across episodes of acute febrile malaria. The study looked at how repeated Plasmodium falciparum infection shapes the human gammadelta T cell repertoire, using both natural infection in Mali and controlled human malaria infection. On the study overall, not on this receptor specifically: Vdelta2-negative gammadelta TCR repertoires from Malian children appeared more clonally expanded, less diverse and less shared than those of Australian children. Analysis of inter-individual variability in gammadelta T cell responses was limited by the small size of the controlled-infection cohort. Across time and infection, the Vgamma9/Vdelta2+ TCR repertoires showed a highly stable polyclonal makeup, with many TCRgamma sequences overlapping between individuals. Repeated controlled infections appeared to drive waves of new clonotype selection in Vdelta2-negative, largely Vdelta1+, gammadelta TCR repertoires. Generalizability was limited because the Malian cohort came from a small rural village made up predominantly of one ethnic group.

For bulk TCR repertoire analysis, Vgamma9/Vdelta2+ and Vdelta2-negative gammadelta T cell populations were isolated by flow sorting from peripheral blood mononuclear cells. Preparation of the library involved multiplex PCR. TCRdb records Illumina MiSeq as the sequencer. Each sorted gammadelta T cell sample was sequenced for both the TCR gamma (TRG) and TCR delta (TRD) chains. As for the authors' bioinformatics: Clonotype tree plots, accumulated frequency of the top 20 clonotypes, diversity index (DI) and D75 metrics were included in the repertoire analyses. After TCRdb called clones again from the public reads with CATT, rows with identical DNA were merged. These V and J calls derive from TCRdb rather than the authors' analysis. This sample holds 70,000 to 95,000 delta-chain clones; more than 1.4% were observed only once. The top ten clones comprise 8.5% to 10% of the sample. There are a few counts of this clone. Its recognized antigen is unknown. A far more abundant clone sits one base away, making this likely a read error. Other DNA sequences of this sample code for an identical CDR3.

The CDR1 and CDR2 encoded by the germline V gene are TSWWSYY and QGS. Spanning cysteine to phenylalanine, the CDR3 consists of 25 amino acids. Only the CDR3 DNA is retained, 75 bases long and in frame from the first base. The material sequenced was gamma-delta T cells from blood. In this chain, TRDV1 is recombined with TRDJ1; 10 junctional bases match TRDD3. The clonotype comes from a pool of human donors (malaria-infected and uninfected, not separated). In nucleotides, the sequence is TGTGCTCTTGGGGAACCGGCCTTCCTAACCCGGGGGGGAGTACTGGGGGATCCGAACACCGACAAACTCATCTTT. This yields the protein CALGEPAFLTRGGVLGDPNTDKLIF.